These T cell receptor beta chains were read from a single sample in a study of blood T cell repertoires in COVID-19. Sequenced by immunoSEQ multiplex PCR; TCRdb stores in-frame clones only, minus some. This table has some 250,000 clones, approximately 89% appearing once. Sequenced sample: PBMCs or T cells enriched from blood (not recorded which). These receptors all stem from a woman in her thirties with acute COVID-19. The CDR3 runs from the conserved cysteine through the conserved F or W. Fields, in order: J gene, V gene, clone size, D gene, CDR3 DNA, CDR3 protein. A D gene is named only where the DNA matches it firmly. Only part of the rows carry a size: once, few, many, or a class if the clone is expanded.

J gene: TRBJ2-7; V gene: TRBV19; clone size: .; D gene: TRBD1; CDR3 DNA: TGTGCCAGTAGTAAAAAGGGACAGGGGTATGCGGGCGAGCAGTACTTC; CDR3 protein: CASSKKGQGYAGEQYF
J gene: TRBJ2-5; V gene: TRBV7-6; clone size: once; D gene: TRBD2; CDR3 DNA: TGTGCCAGCAGCCCCGGGACTAGCGACGAGACCCAGTACTTC; CDR3 protein: CASSPGTSDETQYF
J gene: TRBJ2-5; V gene: TRBV18; clone size: .; D gene: TRBD2; CDR3 DNA: TGTGCCAGCTCACCCACCACGACTAGCGGGGGGGCCTGGGAGACCCAGTACTTC; CDR3 protein: CASSPTTTSGGAWETQYF
J gene: TRBJ2-1; V gene: TRBV7-8; clone size: .; D gene: .; CDR3 DNA: TGTGCCAGCAGCGGGCCCCGGGGTTCCTACAATGAGCAGTTCTTC; CDR3 protein: CASSGPRGSYNEQFF
J gene: TRBJ1-5; V gene: TRBV7-9; clone size: .; D gene: .; CDR3 DNA: TGTGCCAGCAGCTCGGGGAGGAGGGAGGGAGATCAGCCCCAGCATTTT; CDR3 protein: CASSSGRREGDQPQHF
J gene: TRBJ1-5; V gene: TRBV2; clone size: .; D gene: .; CDR3 DNA: TGTGCCAGCAGTGACGAGACTTGGGGCCAGCCCCAGCATTTT; CDR3 protein: CASSDETWGQPQHF
J gene: TRBJ1-1; V gene: TRBV6-5; clone size: .; D gene: .; CDR3 DNA: TGTGCCAGCAAAGGAGAAGTATCAAGGTCTGAAGCTTTCTTT; CDR3 protein: CASKGEVSRSEAFF
J gene: TRBJ2-3; V gene: TRBV24-1; clone size: few; D gene: .; CDR3 DNA: TGTGCCACCAGTGATTTGCAGGGCGTGGGGAACACAGATACGCAGTATTTT; CDR3 protein: CATSDLQGVGNTDTQYF
J gene: TRBJ1-5; V gene: TRBV28; clone size: .; D gene: TRBD1; CDR3 DNA: TGTGCCAGCATCACGGGACAGGGCCGCAATCAGCCCCAGCATTTT; CDR3 protein: CASITGQGRNQPQHF
J gene: TRBJ2-2; V gene: TRBV5-1; clone size: few; D gene: TRBD2; CDR3 DNA: TGCGCCAGCAGCCCGCTAGCGGGGGGGGACACCGGGGAGCTGTTTTTT; CDR3 protein: CASSPLAGGDTGELFF
J gene: TRBJ1-2; V gene: TRBV2; clone size: .; D gene: .; CDR3 DNA: TGTGCCAGCAGTGAACTTCGAGGAATATATGGCTACACCTTC; CDR3 protein: CASSELRGIYGYTF
J gene: TRBJ1-2; V gene: TRBV5-1; clone size: .; D gene: .; CDR3 DNA: TGCGCCAGCAGCTTGGCAGAATTCAACTATGGCTACACCTTC; CDR3 protein: CASSLAEFNYGYTF
J gene: TRBJ2-2; V gene: TRBV2; clone size: .; D gene: .; CDR3 DNA: TGTGCCAGCAGAGGGACACTGAACACCGGGGAGCTGTTTTTT; CDR3 protein: CASRGTLNTGELFF
J gene: TRBJ2-1; V gene: TRBV18; clone size: .; D gene: .; CDR3 DNA: TGTGCCAGCTCACCCACATACTACAATGAGCAGTTCTTC; CDR3 protein: CASSPTYYNEQFF
J gene: TRBJ1-2; V gene: TRBV25-1; clone size: .; D gene: TRBD1; CDR3 DNA: TGTGCCAGCAGTGAACCGGGACAGCATGGCTACACCTTC; CDR3 protein: CASSEPGQHGYTF
J gene: TRBJ2-6; V gene: TRBV29-1; clone size: .; D gene: .; CDR3 DNA: TGCAGCGTCCTAACCCAGGCTGGGGCCAACGTCCTGACTTTC; CDR3 protein: CSVLTQAGANVLTF
J gene: TRBJ1-1; V gene: TRBV14; clone size: once; D gene: .; CDR3 DNA: TGTGCCAGCAGCCAAACCCCGGGAAGCACTGAAGCTTTCTTT; CDR3 protein: CASSQTPGSTEAFF
J gene: TRBJ1-2; V gene: TRBV6-5; clone size: .; D gene: .; CDR3 DNA: TGTGCCAGCAGTTACAGAGGGCTTCTCTATGGCTACACCTTC; CDR3 protein: CASSYRGLLYGYTF
J gene: TRBJ1-2; V gene: TRBV4-2; clone size: .; D gene: .; CDR3 DNA: TGTGCCAGCAGCCAAGAACGGGGAATTGATGGCTACACCTTC; CDR3 protein: CASSQERGIDGYTF
J gene: TRBJ2-3; V gene: TRBV9; clone size: .; D gene: TRBD1; CDR3 DNA: TGTGCCAGCAGCGCGGGGGACGGACAGGGATATACGCAGTATTTT; CDR3 protein: CASSAGDGQGYTQYF
J gene: TRBJ1-1; V gene: TRBV6-5; clone size: .; D gene: .; CDR3 DNA: TGTGCCAGCAGTCGACAGACCGACACTGAAGCTTTCTTT; CDR3 protein: CASSRQTDTEAFF
J gene: TRBJ1-1; V gene: TRBV30; clone size: .; D gene: TRBD1; CDR3 DNA: TGTGCCTGGGGGGGACAGGGCGCAAGAGACACTGAAGCTTTCTTT; CDR3 protein: CAWGGQGARDTEAFF
J gene: TRBJ2-7; V gene: TRBV5-4; clone size: .; D gene: .; CDR3 DNA: TGTGCCAGCAGCTTGGGGACAGTTTACGAGCAGTACTTC; CDR3 protein: CASSLGTVYEQYF
J gene: TRBJ2-1; V gene: TRBV7-6; clone size: .; D gene: .; CDR3 DNA: TGTGCCAGCAGCGCGCTCATTGGTTCCATCCACAATGAGCAGTTCTTC; CDR3 protein: CASSALIGSIHNEQFF
J gene: TRBJ1-1; V gene: TRBV3-1/TRBV3-2; clone size: .; D gene: TRBD1; CDR3 DNA: TGTGCCAGCAGCCAAGTGAGGACAGGGGGCATGAGCACTGAAGCTTTCTTT; CDR3 protein: CASSQVRTGGMSTEAFF